The 30 T cell receptor beta chains given below trace back to one sample, sequenced in a study of human T cells and chemical hapten exposure. The time point: patch test 3, about 24 weeks after DPC sensitization. Treatment here: therapeutic diphenylcyclopropenone sensitization with weekly scalp DPC. TCRdb called the RACE reads again in MiXCR, with one record for every CDR3 protein. This table has around 110,000 distinct CDR3 sequences, about 11% appearing once. Specimen: whole blood, collected in connection with sensitization to the hapten diphenylcyclopropenone (DPC). Every receptor here comes from a woman aged 50 to 60 with alopecia areata. Some clones in this sample may be carry-over from other donors' samples.

This rearrangement joins TRBV5-1 to TRBJ2-5; no clear D gene. The CDR3 is 15 amino acids. CDR1 is SGHRS and CDR2 is YFSETQ in the germline V gene. Trimming took 6 bases from V and 2 from J, leaving 17 bases between them. The CDR3 protein is CASKLGNQHQETQYF. CDR3 DNA sequence: TGCGCCAGCAAGCTTGGAAACCAGCATCAAGAGACCCAGTACTTC. Full variable domain (rest looked up from reference TRBV5-1 and TRBJ2-5): KAGVTQTPRYLIKTRGQQVTLSCSPISGHRSVSWYQQTPGQGLQFLFEYFSETQRNKGNFPGRFSGRQFSNSRSEMNVSTLELGDSALYLCASKLGNQHQETQYFGPGTRLLVL.

The chain has TRBV5-6 and TRBJ1-5; D is possibly TRBD1 (6 bases). With 2 bases removed from V and 0 bases from J, the gap between germline ends came to 12 bases. This CDR3 has 16 residues. Germline V lookup: CDR1 SGHDT, CDR2 YYEEEE. The CDR3 here is CASSFGGRGSNQPQHF. The CDR3 DNA reads TGTGCCAGCAGCTTCGGGGGGCGCGGTAGCAATCAGCCCCAGCATTTT.

This clonotype has only a few counts. The chain uses TRBV9 and TRBJ2-3, with D maybe TRBD2 (6 bases). This CDR3 region has 14 residues. V lost 0 bases to trimming and J lost 5 bases, with 10 bases between them. Germline V gives CDR1 SGDLS, CDR2 YYNGEE. The CDR3 region is CASSVAAGRDTQYF. DNA of the CDR3: TGTGCCAGCAGCGTAGCGGCGGGAAGAGATACGCAGTATTTT.

The rearrangement joins TRBV12-3 or TRBV12-4 to TRBJ2-1; perhaps TRBD1 as D (6 bases). Trimming removed 4 bases at V and 4 bases at J, with 17 bases between. CDR3 length: 16 amino acids. Here the CDR3 DNA reads TGTGCCAGCAGTTACTTACAGGGTAAGGGTTACAATGAGCAGTTCTTC. It yields the protein CASSYLQGKGYNEQFF.

The V gene is TRBV12-3 or TRBV12-4, the J gene TRBJ2-1; 15 bases fit TRBD2. Unmatched junction bases numbered 5, after V lost 0 bases and J lost 8 bases. The length of the CDR3 is 17 residues. The CDR3 nucleotides read TGTGCCAGCAGTTTAGCGGTGGGACTAGCGGGGGGCGATGAGCAGTTCTTC. Translating it yields CASSLAVGLAGGDEQFF.

V is TRBV20-1 and J is TRBJ2-1, with D tentatively TRBD2 (6 bases). The germline V gene has CDR1 DFQATT and CDR2 SNEGSKA (reference sequence). Trimming shortened V by 4 bases and J by 9 bases, and 10 bases separated the two germline ends. CDR3 size: 11 residues. DNA for the CDR3: TGCAGTGCTAACCGGGAGTCTGAGCAGTTCTTC. Translated: CSANRESEQFF.

Only a few counts were recorded for this clonotype. V is TRBV28 and J is TRBJ2-7; 10 positions agree with TRBD1. Germline V gene sequence: CDR1 MDHEN, CDR2 SYDVKM. CDR3 length: 15 amino acids. The V and J ends lost 6 bases and 5 bases, in that order; junction bases with no gene match: 10. CDR3 sequence (DNA): TGTGCCAGCAGCCGCATCGGGACAGGGGACAACGAGCAGTACTTC. This translates into CASSRIGTGDNEQYF.

This clonotype was observed a handful of times. This chain joins TRBV13 and TRBJ1-4; D remains ambiguous. The CDR3 is made up of 14 amino acids. V lost 3 bases, J lost 5 bases, and 10 bases lay in between. CDR1 and CDR2 (germline): PRHDT, FYEKMQ (reference sequence). The CDR3 DNA reads TGTGCCAGCAGCTTTGGGCGGGAAAATGAAAAACTGTTTTTT. Its protein product is CASSFGRENEKLFF. The full variable domain, rest sourced from reference TRBV13 and TRBJ1-4, is AAGVIQSPRHLIKEKRETATLKCYPIPRHDTVYWYQQGPGQDPQFLISFYEKMQSDKGSIPDRFSAQQFSDYHSELNMSSLELGDSALYFCASSFGRENEKLFFGSGTQLSVL.

This chain uses TRBV13 with TRBJ2-6; 14 positions agree with TRBD2. With 5 bases clipped from V and 2 bases from J, the junction kept 2 bases outside the gene matches. This CDR3 has 17 amino acids. The germline V gene encodes CDR1 PRHDT and CDR2 FYEKMQ (reference sequence). CDR3 bases: TGTGCCAGCAGCACGGGACTAGCGGGAGCTGGGGCCAACGTCCTGACTTTC. As protein: CASSTGLAGAGANVLTF.

This clonotype has more than one count but fewer than ten. The chain combines TRBV5-1 with TRBJ1-1, with 7 bases that match TRBD1. Germline V gives CDR1 SGHRS, CDR2 YFSETQ. Germline trimming cut 2 bases from V and 4 bases from J; bases unmatched to any gene: 2. This CDR3 has 13 amino acids. DNA for the CDR3: TGCGCCAGCAGCTTCCAGGGGGGCACTGAAGCTTTCTTT. This translates into CASSFQGGTEAFF.

The chain carries TRBV29-1 and TRBJ1-1; maybe TRBD1 (6 bases). CDR3 length: 12 amino acids. From germline, CDR1 is SQVTM and CDR2 ANQGSEA. Trimming left V 4 bases short and J 6 bases short, with 12 bases between. The CDR3 loop is CSVGGAGAEAFF. In DNA, the CDR3 is TGCAGCGTTGGGGGGGCAGGGGCTGAAGCTTTCTTT.

This clonotype was recorded a few times. This chain joins TRBV20-1 and TRBJ2-7, with D possibly TRBD2 on 5 matching bases. CDR1 is DFQATT and CDR2 is SNEGSKA in the germline V gene (reference sequence). CDR3 length: 13 amino acids. Trimming took off 2 bases at V and 3 bases at J, with 11 bases between the two ends. The CDR3 reads CSARNSDFYEQYF. CDR3 DNA: TGCAGTGCTAGAAACTCGGACTTCTACGAGCAGTACTTC.

This clonotype was observed a few times. This chain uses TRBV5-1 with TRBJ2-1; the match to TRBD2 covers 9 bases. V shed 0 bases, J shed 4 bases, and the junction held 2 bases outside the gene matches. From germline, CDR1 is SGHRS and CDR2 YFSETQ. This CDR3 has 15 residues. CDR3 sequence: CASSLDSGGYNEQFF. The DNA for the CDR3 is TGCGCCAGCAGCTTGGATAGCGGGGGTTACAATGAGCAGTTCTTC.

This clonotype came up a few times. CDR3 nucleotide sequence: TGCAGCGTTGAAGGTGGGCCTGAGCAGTTCTTC. Amino acid sequence: CSVEGGPEQFF. The genes are TRBV29-1 and TRBJ2-1; D is undetermined. Trimming shortened V by 1 base and J by 9 bases, and 7 bases separated the two germline ends. The CDR3 length is 11 residues. Germline V CDR1 and CDR2: SQVTM, ANQGSEA.

This chain uses TRBV15 with TRBJ1-5; D uncertain. Trimming cost V 3 bases and J 8 bases, with 11 bases left between them. CDR3 length: 13 amino acids. Germline V lookup: CDR1 LNHNV, CDR2 YYDKDF (reference sequence). Written as DNA, the CDR3 is TGTGCCACCAGCAGGGGCCCCGAGGAGCCCCAGCATTTT. Amino acids: CATSRGPEEPQHF.

The gene calls are TRBV12-1 and TRBJ1-5; the table's D call, TRBD1, was not checked against the DNA. TRBV12-1 is deemed a pseudogene. This CDR3 region has 17 residues. CDR3 in DNA: TGTGCCAGCAGCCCTAATGAGGGGCAGGATAGCAATCAGCCCCAGCATTTT. Protein sequence: CASSPNEGQDSNQPQHF.

In its sample, this clonotype was seen a few times. The chain joins TRBV29-1 to TRBJ2-7; the D gene is possibly TRBD1 (6 bases). The CDR3 is made up of 13 amino acids. V lost 3 bases, J lost 5 bases, and 14 bases lay in between. Germline CDR1 SQVTM, CDR2 ANQGSEA. The CDR3 loop is CSVEGRGNDEQYF. The DNA of the CDR3 is TGCAGCGTTGAGGGCAGGGGTAACGACGAGCAGTACTTC.

This clonotype was found once. The chain joins TRBV28 to TRBJ1-1, with 7 positions matching TRBD1. V trimming: 6 bases; J trimming: 2 bases; junction bases outside the gene matches: 12. The CDR3 length is 16 residues. Looked up from germline, CDR1 is MDHEN and CDR2 is SYDVKM. The CDR3 spells CASSPGQPFFNTEAFF. In nucleotides, the CDR3 is TGTGCCAGCAGCCCGGGACAGCCTTTTTTTAACACTGAAGCTTTCTTT.

The chain employs TRBV24-1 and TRBJ2-5, with D possibly being TRBD1 or TRBD2 (5 bases each). This CDR3 contains 16 residues. Germline V CDR1 and CDR2: KGHDR, SFDVKD. Trimming shortened V by 2 bases and J by 2 bases, and 14 bases separated the two germline ends. In DNA, the CDR3 is TGTGCCACCAGTGATTCCCCGGGACGGATACAAGAGACCCAGTACTTC. Translating it yields CATSDSPGRIQETQYF.

This chain connects TRBV6-6 to TRBJ1-5; maybe TRBD1 (5 bases). This CDR3 region has 18 residues. Per the germline V gene, CDR1 is MNHNY and CDR2 is SVGAGI (reference sequence). Trimming took off 5 bases at V and 0 bases at J, with 20 bases between the two ends. The chain's CDR3 is CASSGYGTGRGSNQPQHF. In DNA form, the CDR3 reads TGTGCCAGCAGTGGTTACGGGACGGGGAGGGGTAGCAATCAGCCCCAGCATTTT.

This clonotype was seen a handful of times. The genes are TRBV28 and TRBJ2-1, with D possibly TRBD2 on 5 matching bases. Trimming stripped 3 bases from V and 0 bases from J, with 12 bases between. The CDR3 has 16 residues. CDR1 and CDR2 (germline): MDHEN, SYDVKM. CDR3 sequence reads: CASSLAGRSSYNEQFF. As DNA, the CDR3 is TGTGCCAGCAGTTTGGCGGGCAGGAGCTCCTACAATGAGCAGTTCTTC. Using reference TRBV28 and TRBJ2-1 for the parts outside the CDR3, the full variable domain is DVKVTQSSRYLVKRTGEKVFLECVQDMDHENMFWYRQDPGLGLRLIYFSYDVKMKEKGDIPEGYSVSREKKERFSLILESASTNQTSMYLCASSLAGRSSYNEQFFGPGTRLTVL.

This clonotype turned up a few times. The chain combines TRBV7-2 with TRBJ2-7, with TRBD2 matching 9 bases. Germline-derived CDR1 and CDR2 are SGHTA and FQGNSA. The CDR3 runs to 16 residues. J lost 4 bases, V lost 2 bases, and 9 bases had no gene match. CDR3 sequence reads: CASSLSEAGGGYEQYF. The CDR3 DNA reads as TGTGCCAGCAGCTTATCGGAAGCGGGAGGAGGTTACGAGCAGTACTTC.

This clonotype was detected ten times or more. The rearrangement links TRBV24-1 to TRBJ1-6; 8 bases are shared with TRBD1. This CDR3 is built from 14 residues. V lost 9 bases, J lost 9 bases, and 9 bases stayed unmatched. The germline V gene encodes CDR1 KGHDR and CDR2 SFDVKD. The DNA of the CDR3 is TGTGCCACCGAGACGGACAGGGCGAGTTCACCCCTCCACTTT. Translated, it gives CATETDRASSPLHF.

This clonotype was observed a handful of times. V gene TRBV5-1 combines with J gene TRBJ1-1; tentatively, D is TRBD1 (6 bases). This CDR3 is built from 14 residues. Germline V gives CDR1 SGHRS, CDR2 YFSETQ. Trimming removed 2 bases at V and 4 bases at J, with 12 bases between. The CDR3 DNA reads TGCGCCAGCAGCTTCACCCAGGGGAGCACTGAAGCTTTCTTT. This codes for CASSFTQGSTEAFF.

This clonotype was counted between two and nine times. The rearrangement joins TRBV3-1 to TRBJ2-7; no clear D. In germline, CDR1 is LGHDT, CDR2 YNNKEL (reference sequence). Trimming removed 0 bases at V and 0 bases at J, with 12 bases between. This CDR3 comprises 16 residues. CDR3 nucleotides: TGTGCCAGCAGCCAAGATGAACGGGTTAGCTCCTACGAGCAGTACTTC. This encodes CASSQDERVSSYEQYF.

This clonotype was counted ten times or more. The rearrangement links TRBV7-6 to TRBJ2-3; the D gene is possibly TRBD2 (5 bases). The CDR3 sequence is 13 residues long. CDR1 SGHVS and CDR2 FNYEAQ come from the germline V gene. V was trimmed by 5 bases and J by 4 bases, leaving 10 bases between them. Here the CDR3 reads CASSKGSPDTQYF. The CDR3 nucleotides read TGTGCCAGCAGCAAAGGGAGTCCAGATACGCAGTATTTT.

V and J are TRBV30 and TRBJ2-7; no clear D gene. Germline-derived CDR1 and CDR2 are GTSNPN and SVGIG (reference sequence). V was pared by 2 bases and J by 6 bases, with 11 bases between. The CDR3 consists of 12 residues. The CDR3 region is CAWSLKRLEQYF. Here the CDR3 DNA reads TGTGCCTGGAGTTTAAAGCGTCTCGAGCAGTACTTC.

This chain uses TRBV6-5 with TRBJ2-6; 8 bases fit TRBD1. This CDR3 has 17 amino acids. The junction had 6 bases not matched to a gene; V was cut back by 5 bases and J by 0 bases. Per germline, CDR1 MNHEY and CDR2 SVGAGI. CDR3 loop: CASSPLDRGSGANVLTF. The DNA for the CDR3 is TGTGCCAGCAGTCCCCTCGACAGGGGCTCTGGGGCCAACGTCCTGACTTTC.

The chain combines TRBV12-3 or TRBV12-4 with TRBJ1-5; D may be TRBD1 (5 bases). The CDR3 consists of 14 residues. V gave up 5 bases and J gave up 4 bases, with 12 bases separating them. CDR3 sequence: CASSRGAFNQPQHF. CDR3 sequence (DNA): TGTGCCAGCAGTCGCGGGGCGTTTAATCAGCCCCAGCATTTT.

This clonotype was detected ten times or more. The genes are TRBV5-4 and TRBJ2-2; 10 nucleotides align to TRBD1. The germline V gene encodes CDR1 SGHNT and CDR2 YYREEE (reference sequence). Trimming cost V 4 bases and J 6 bases; bases outside gene matches: 6. This CDR3 spans 15 amino acids. CDR3 protein: CASSLDRGHAGELFF. Written as DNA, the CDR3 is TGTGCCAGCAGCCTAGACAGGGGGCACGCCGGGGAGCTGTTTTTT.